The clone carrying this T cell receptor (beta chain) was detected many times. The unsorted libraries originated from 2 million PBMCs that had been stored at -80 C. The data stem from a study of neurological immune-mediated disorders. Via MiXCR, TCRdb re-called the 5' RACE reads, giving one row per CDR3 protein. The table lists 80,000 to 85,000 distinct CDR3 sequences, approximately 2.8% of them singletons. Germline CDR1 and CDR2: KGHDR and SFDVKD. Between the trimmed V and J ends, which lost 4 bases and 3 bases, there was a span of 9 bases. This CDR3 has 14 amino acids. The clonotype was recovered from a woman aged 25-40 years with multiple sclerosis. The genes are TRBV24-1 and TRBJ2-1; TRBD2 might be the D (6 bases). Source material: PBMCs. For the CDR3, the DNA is TGTGCCACCAGTGACGGGACTGTCTACAATGAGCAGTTCTTC. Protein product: CATSDGTVYNEQFF.